The 27 T cell receptor beta chains presented below share a single source sample, sequenced in a study of blood T cell repertoires in COVID-19. Repertoires were generated with immunoSEQ multiplex PCR, while TCRdb's copy carries only in-frame clones and drops some. The sample carries about 97,000 clones, 85% to 90% recorded once. The sample comprised peripheral blood. These receptors were obtained from a human donor in a cohort sampled during active COVID-19.

This chain uses TRBV9 with TRBJ1-1; no firm D call. The CDR3 extends over 14 amino acids. Per germline, CDR1 SGDLS and CDR2 YYNGEE. Deletions cut 4 bases from V and 1 base from J, with 11 bases between. The CDR3 bases are TGTGCCAGCAGCTCGCGAGAGGCGAACACTGAAGCTTTCTTT. Translation: CASSSREANTEAFF.

CDR3 loop: CASSSWTGGVNEQFF. The CDR3 DNA follows: TGTGCCAGCAGTTCATGGACAGGGGGGGTCAATGAGCAGTTCTTC. The chain joins TRBV28 to TRBJ2-1, with 10 bases matching TRBD1. Germline lookup yields CDR1 MDHEN and CDR2 SYDVKM. Trimming removed 4 bases from V and 6 bases from J; junction bases left unmatched: 6. The CDR3 spans 15 residues. The variable domain in full, completed from reference TRBV28 and TRBJ2-1, reads DVKVTQSSRYLVKRTGEKVFLECVQDMDHENMFWYRQDPGLGLRLIYFSYDVKMKEKGDIPEGYSVSREKKERFSLILESASTNQTSMYLCASSSWTGGVNEQFFGPGTRLTVL.

About this clone: Within the sample, other DNA sequences also encode this same CDR3. This sequence joins TRBV5-1 and TRBJ2-7; TRBD1 aligns across 10 bases. The CDR3 runs to 16 residues. Losses at the gene ends were 0 bases for V and 1 base for J; bases not matched to a gene: 4. The germline V gene encodes CDR1 SGHRS and CDR2 YFSETQ. The chain's CDR3 is CASSLAPGQGSYEQYF. The CDR3 DNA follows: TGCGCCAGCAGCTTGGCTCCGGGACAGGGGTCCTACGAGCAGTACTTC.

The V call is TRBV9, the J call TRBJ1-3; D remains ambiguous. V was shortened by 1 base and J by 0 bases, with 5 bases between the two germline ends. The CDR3 has 14 residues. CDR1 and CDR2 from the germline V gene are SGDLS and YYNGEE. The chain's CDR3 is CASSVSRSGNTIYF. DNA of the CDR3: TGTGCCAGCAGCGTATCTCGCTCTGGAAACACCATATATTTT.

V and J are TRBV5-1 and TRBJ1-1, with unresolved D. The CDR3 extends over 11 amino acids. V was shortened by 4 bases and J by 3 bases, with 4 bases between the two germline ends. CDR1 is SGHRS, CDR2 YFSETQ, per germline. CDR3 nucleotides: TGCGCCAGCAGCGGAGACACTGAAGCTTTCTTT. Amino acids: CASSGDTEAFF.

The chain combines TRBV19 with TRBJ2-5, with D maybe TRBD2 (6 bases). V was clipped by 4 bases and J by 5 bases, with 14 bases between them. The germline V gene encodes CDR1 LNHDA and CDR2 SQIVND (reference sequence). The CDR3 loop spans 14 amino acids. CDR3 sequence (DNA): TGTGCCAGTAGTAAGGGACTCCTTGTTGAGACCCAGTACTTC. It specifies CASSKGLLVETQYF. The full variable domain, its missing parts supplied by reference TRBV19 and TRBJ2-5, is DGGITQSPKYLFRKEGQNVTLSCEQNLNHDAMYWYRQDPGQGLRLIYYSQIVNDFQKGDIAEGYSVSREKKESFPLTVTSAQKNPTAFYLCASSKGLLVETQYFGPGTRLLVL.

The chain couples TRBV18 to TRBJ2-1; 8 bases map to TRBD1. J lost 0 bases, V lost 4 bases, and 5 bases had no gene match. CDR1 and CDR2 (germline): KGHSH, LQKENI. The length of the CDR3 is 16 residues. CDR3 region: CASSRRQGSSYNEQFF. Written as DNA, the CDR3 is TGTGCCAGCTCACGCCGACAGGGGAGCTCCTACAATGAGCAGTTCTTC.

The V call is TRBV30, the J call TRBJ2-5; 9 bases line up with TRBD2. The CDR3 sequence is 14 residues long. The V gene end was trimmed by 2 bases and the J gene end by 5 bases; junction bases not matched to a gene: 6. Germline V CDR1 and CDR2: GTSNPN, SVGIG (reference sequence). The CDR3 DNA sequence: TGTGCCTGGAGTAGGATAGCGGGAGCGGAGACCCAGTACTTC. Translation gives CAWSRIAGAETQYF.

The rearrangement joins TRBV2 to TRBJ1-2; 9 bases align to TRBD1. There are 13 residues in the CDR3. After removal of 6 bases from V and 5 bases from J, the junction contained 4 bases not matched to a gene. Germline V gives CDR1 SNHLY, CDR2 FYNNEI. The DNA for the CDR3 is TGTGCCAGCAGCGGGACAGGGCTTTATGGCTACACCTTC. Its protein product is CASSGTGLYGYTF.

The chain is built from TRBV24-1 and TRBJ2-3, with D perhaps TRBD1 (6 bases). The CDR3 contains 15 residues. The germline V and J ends were trimmed by 3 bases and 9 bases, with 18 bases remaining between them. Germline CDR1 reads KGHDR; CDR2 reads SFDVKD. CDR3 sequence reads: CATSDGGGQPGTQYF. DNA for the CDR3: TGTGCCACCAGTGATGGTGGGGGCCAACCGGGGACGCAGTATTTT.

V and J are TRBV6-2 or TRBV6-3 and TRBJ2-7, with 9 bases that match TRBD1. This CDR3 comprises 15 residues. Germline V gives CDR1 MNHEY, CDR2 SVGEGT. V lost 2 bases, J lost 1 base, and 3 bases stayed unmatched. The CDR3 bases are TGTGCCAGCAGTTACGGACAGGGGCGGTCCTACGAGCAGTACTTC. Protein product: CASSYGQGRSYEQYF.

The chain employs TRBV7-3 and TRBJ2-2; TRBD1 might be the D (6 bases). The ends were cut back, 4 bases at V and 3 bases at J, with 12 bases in the middle. Germline V gives CDR1 SGHTA, CDR2 FQGTGA. CDR3 length: 15 residues. CDR3 protein: CASSSTQGYTGELFF. For the CDR3, the DNA is TGTGCCAGCAGCTCGACACAGGGTTACACCGGGGAGCTGTTTTTT.

In DNA, the CDR3 is TGTGCCAGCAGTTCCGGACAGGGAAATGGCTACACCTTC. Protein sequence: CASSSGQGNGYTF. The chain combines TRBV6-5 with TRBJ1-2; the match to TRBD1 covers 8 bases. This CDR3 contains 13 residues. Germline V gene data show CDR1 as MNHEY and CDR2 as SVGAGI. After removal of 4 bases from V and 6 bases from J, the junction contained 4 bases not matched to a gene.

This clone appeared once. J is TRBJ2-7 and V is TRBV7-2; 7 nucleotides agree with TRBD2. The junction had 7 bases not matched to a gene; V was cut back by 1 base and J by 4 bases. The CDR3 length is 15 residues. Germline V gene data show CDR1 as SGHTA and CDR2 as FQGNSA. Here the CDR3 DNA reads TGTGCCAGCAGCTTAGGTGGCGGGAGAAGTTACGAGCAGTACTTC. Amino acid sequence: CASSLGGGRSYEQYF.

This clone has only one observation. V usage is TRBV29-1 and J usage is TRBJ2-2, with TRBD1 identical over 7 bases. The germline CDR1 and CDR2 sequences are SQVTM and ANQGSEA. This CDR3 comprises 14 residues. V trimming: 7 bases; J trimming: 3 bases; junction bases outside the gene matches: 8. CDR3 protein: CSAQGGVDTGELFF. In DNA, the CDR3 is TGCAGCGCCCAAGGGGGCGTTGACACCGGGGAGCTGTTTTTT.

Concerning this clone itself: Other DNA sequences in the same sample also yield this CDR3. The chain links TRBV9 to TRBJ2-7; maybe TRBD1 (6 bases). The germline V gene encodes CDR1 SGDLS and CDR2 YYNGEE. Between the trimmed V and J ends, which lost 0 bases and 0 bases, there was a span of 7 bases. This CDR3 has 14 amino acids. CDR3 sequence reads: CASSVGQVSYEQYF. DNA of the CDR3: TGTGCCAGCAGCGTAGGACAGGTCTCCTACGAGCAGTACTTC. Full variable domain (missing parts from reference TRBV9 and TRBJ2-7): DSGVTQTPKHLITATGQRVTLRCSPRSGDLSVYWYQQSLDQGLQFLIQYYNGEERAKGNILERFSAQQFPDLHSELNLSSLELGDSALYFCASSVGQVSYEQYFGPGTRLTVT.

The chain uses TRBV7-2 and TRBJ1-1; 10 nucleotides line up with TRBD1. CDR3 length equals 15 residues. CDR1 is SGHTA and CDR2 is FQGNSA in the germline V gene. V gave up 3 bases and J gave up 5 bases; unmatched junction bases: 6. The CDR3 nucleotides read TGTGCCAGCAGCTTCCTCGGACAGGGGGTTACTGAAGCTTTCTTT. Protein product: CASSFLGQGVTEAFF.

The V gene is TRBV3-1 (or the pseudogene TRBV3-2), the J gene TRBJ2-7; D uncertain. V shed 3 bases and J shed 1 base, with 4 bases lying between them. CDR3 length: 12 amino acids. Germline V gives CDR1 LGHDT, CDR2 YNNKEL (reference sequence). CDR3 in amino acids: CASSHSSYEQYF. In DNA, the CDR3 is TGTGCCAGCAGCCACTCGTCCTACGAGCAGTACTTC.

J is TRBJ2-7 and V is TRBV4-1; TRBD2 matches 8 bases. This CDR3 has 16 amino acids. The V segment lost 1 base and the J segment 0 bases; nucleotides outside the gene matches: 5. Germline CDR1 and CDR2: MGHRA and YSYEKL. CDR3 nucleotide sequence: TGCGCCAGCAGCCAAGGCCGGGGGGGTCTCTCCTACGAGCAGTACTTC. It is translated as CASSQGRGGLSYEQYF.

The chain couples TRBV29-1 to TRBJ1-1, with a possible D match to TRBD1 (5 bases). The CDR3 is 19 residues long. Trimming removed 5 bases from V and 6 bases from J, with 34 bases in between. Germline V gene data show CDR1 as SQVTM and CDR2 as ANQGSEA. Written as DNA, the CDR3 is TGCAGCGTTTCCCTCGGGCTCGGACAAGTCCGGGTCCGAAGGTCTGAAGCTTTCTTT. Translation: CSVSLGLGQVRVRRSEAFF.

J is TRBJ1-2 and V is TRBV28, with 9 positions matching TRBD1. Trimming cost V 3 bases and J 4 bases; bases outside gene matches: 3. CDR3 length: 14 amino acids. Looked up from germline, CDR1 is MDHEN and CDR2 is SYDVKM. CDR3 nucleotide sequence: TGTGCCAGCAGTTTCGGACAGGGGAGCTATGGCTACACCTTC. Its translation is CASSFGQGSYGYTF.

V is TRBV18 and J is TRBJ1-3; weak D call: TRBD1 (6 bases). CDR1 is KGHSH and CDR2 is LQKENI in the germline V gene. This CDR3 is 17 amino acids long. The V end lost 2 bases, the J end lost 0 bases, and 14 bases lay between the germline ends. The CDR3 region is CASSPVGTTLSGNTIYF. As DNA, the CDR3 is TGTGCCAGCTCACCAGTAGGGACAACTCTCTCTGGAAACACCATATATTTT.

The chain combines TRBV29-1 with TRBJ1-2; 10 nucleotides align to TRBD1. The CDR3 has 16 residues. Germline values: CDR1 SQVTM, CDR2 ANQGSEA. The trim removed 0 bases at V and 5 bases at J, leaving 9 bases unmatched. Here the CDR3 reads CSVEDPGQGLGYGYTF. In DNA, the CDR3 is TGCAGCGTTGAAGATCCGGGACAGGGGCTAGGGTATGGCTACACCTTC.

This chain connects TRBV6-2 or TRBV6-3 to TRBJ2-1, with 10 bases fitting TRBD2. The V gene's germline CDR1 is MNHEY and CDR2 SVGEGT. With 2 bases clipped from V and 10 bases from J, the junction kept 8 bases outside the gene matches. This CDR3 region has 15 residues. CDR3 nucleotides: TGTGCCAGCAGTTACCTTCGGACTAGCGGTGGGGAGCAGTTCTTC. Translated: CASSYLRTSGGEQFF.

This chain links TRBV15 with TRBJ2-1, with a weak D call TRBD2 (5 bases). Germline CDR1 and CDR2: LNHNV and YYDKDF (reference sequence). The V and J ends lost 0 bases and 9 bases respectively, with 9 bases between them. CDR3 length equals 13 residues. The CDR3 reads CATSRDRRTEQFF. The CDR3, as DNA: TGTGCCACCAGCAGAGATAGGAGGACTGAGCAGTTCTTC.

The chain links TRBV6-2 or TRBV6-3 to TRBJ2-3; TRBD2 aligns across 12 bases. The CDR3 loop spans 18 amino acids. The germline CDR1 and CDR2 sequences are MNHEY and SVGEGT. V dropped 6 bases and J dropped 2; count of bases not matched to a gene: 12. The CDR3 loop reads CASSQNPRLAGVTDTQYF. CDR3 DNA: TGTGCCAGCAGCCAAAACCCCCGACTAGCGGGAGTCACAGATACGCAGTATTTT.

The chain recombines TRBV9 with TRBJ1-2; D is possibly TRBD1 (5 bases). The CDR3 is made up of 17 amino acids. The V end lost 2 bases, the J end lost 3 bases, and 20 bases lay between the germline ends. Germline-derived CDR1 and CDR2 are SGDLS and YYNGEE. CDR3 sequence reads: CASSVSTAVDRDYGYTF. CDR3 DNA sequence: TGTGCCAGCAGCGTGAGCACCGCGGTTGACAGAGACTATGGCTACACCTTC.